The entry below gives a single T cell receptor beta chain sequence along with its context. Its cognate antigen is unknown. This sample stems from a study of cytomegalovirus exposure and HLA in healthy donors. Findings and caveats of the study: The study reported that TCR beta sequences accurately predicted HLA-A and HLA-B alleles in most subjects.

The PCR was carried out with 60 Vbeta primers and 13 Jbeta primers. Using immunoSEQ multiplex PCR, the repertoire was profiled, and TCRdb retains in-frame clones only, with some absent. The sample shows some 83,000 clones, roughly 75% of them seen only once. Germline assignment: CDR1 MDHEN and CDR2 SYDVKM. The CDR3 has 14 amino acids. Germline trimming cut 7 bases from V and 1 base from J; bases unmatched to any gene: 6. The V and J genes are TRBV28 and TRBJ1-1; 7 bases align to TRBD1. The TCR comes from a man between 60 and 70 years old in good health and CMV-seronegative. Sequenced: PBMCs. This CDR3 reads CASNRQGPNTEAFF. The CDR3 DNA follows: TGTGCCAGCAACCGACAGGGACCGAACACTGAAGCTTTCTTT. The entire variable domain, with the rest obtained from reference TRBV28 and TRBJ1-1, is as follows: DVKVTQSSRYLVKRTGEKVFLECVQDMDHENMFWYRQDPGLGLRLIYFSYDVKMKEKGDIPEGYSVSREKKERFSLILESASTNQTSMYLCASNRQGPNTEAFFGQGTRLTVV.